The 14 T cell receptor beta chains below all came from one sample that was sequenced in a study of shared clonotypes between healthy human individuals. Naive CD8 populations comprised CD45RO-negative cells positively selected for CCR7, excluding terminally differentiated effector memory CD45RA+ cells. Repertoires were generated with immunoSEQ multiplex PCR, while TCRdb's copy carries only in-frame clones and drops some. The repertoire holds roughly 570,000 clones, with about 98% as singletons. Sequencing input: naive CD8+ T cells sorted from blood. The receptor source for this set is a man aged 30 to 45 in good health.

This clone was seen only once. This rearrangement joins TRBV9 to TRBJ1-3; D is ambiguous. Trimming took 0 bases from V and 2 from J, leaving 12 bases between them. The CDR3 length is 16 residues. Germline V gene data show CDR1 as SGDLS and CDR2 as YYNGEE. The CDR3 coding sequence is TGTGCCAGCAGCGTAGCTGTGGAGTTGGCTGGAAACACCATATATTTT. It is translated as CASSVAVELAGNTIYF.

The rearrangement links TRBV11-2 to TRBJ2-1; D gene ambiguous. The germline V and J ends were trimmed by 4 bases and 0 bases, with 10 bases remaining between them. Per germline, CDR1 SGHAT and CDR2 FQNNGV. The CDR3 has 15 residues. The CDR3 loop is CASSSTIGSYNEQFF. CDR3 nucleotide sequence: TGTGCCAGCAGCTCCACTATTGGCTCCTACAATGAGCAGTTCTTC.

The CDR3 nucleotides are TGTGCCAGCAGCAAAGCGCTTGAGCCCCAGCATTTT. Its protein product is CASSKALEPQHF. J is TRBJ1-5 and V is TRBV21-1. TRBV21-1 counts as a pseudogene. The CDR3 totals 12 residues.

This sequence joins TRBV11-2 and TRBJ2-5; D is undetermined. Trimming stripped 5 bases from V and 9 bases from J, with 13 bases between. Germline CDR1 is SGHAT and CDR2 is FQNNGV. This CDR3 has 12 amino acids. Here the CDR3 DNA reads TGTGCCAGCAGCCAAATGGGTCCGGCCCAGTACTTC. This translates into CASSQMGPAQYF.

Concerning this clone: The same CDR3 can be traced to other DNA sequences in this sample. The CDR3 loop reads CASSVGLEQFF. CDR3 DNA: TGTGCCAGCAGCGTAGGGCTTGAGCAGTTCTTC. The genes are TRBV9 and TRBJ2-1, with no clear D. V lost 0 bases and J 9 bases, leaving 4 bases between the germline ends. Germline V gene lookup returns CDR1 SGDLS and CDR2 YYNGEE. The length of the CDR3 is 11 residues.

The chain joins TRBV7-9 to TRBJ1-4, with D perhaps TRBD1 (5 bases). Trimming removed 8 bases from V and 8 bases from J, with 21 bases in between. This CDR3 spans 15 amino acids. Germline CDR1 reads SEHNR; CDR2 reads FQNEAQ (reference sequence). The CDR3 loop is CASGPSGGGKEKLFF. CDR3 nucleotide sequence: TGTGCCAGCGGACCCTCAGGCGGGGGAAAGGAAAAACTGTTTTTT.

The rearrangement joins TRBV4-2 to TRBJ2-1; possible D gene TRBD2, 6 bases. Germline V gives CDR1 LGHNA, CDR2 YNFKEQ. The V end lost 6 bases, the J end lost 5 bases, and 11 bases lay between the germline ends. CDR3 size: 13 residues. In nucleotides, the CDR3 is TGTGCCAGCAGTCGGGACTCGAACAATGAGCAGTTCTTC. This gives the protein CASSRDSNNEQFF.

V is TRBV9 and J is TRBJ2-3; no definite D call. This CDR3 contains 12 residues. CDR1 SGDLS and CDR2 YYNGEE come from the germline V gene. V shed 5 bases and J shed 6 bases, with 10 bases lying between them. The CDR3 reads CASSPSADTQYF. The CDR3 DNA reads as TGTGCCAGCAGTCCTTCGGCGGATACGCAGTATTTT.

The chain couples TRBV10-3 to TRBJ1-2; D uncertain. Trimming took off 3 bases at V and 4 bases at J, with 12 bases between the two ends. The CDR3 is made up of 14 amino acids. In germline, CDR1 is ENHRY, CDR2 SYGVKD. CDR3 DNA sequence: TGTGCCATCAGTGATGGAGGGTCGGCCTATGGCTACACCTTC. Its translation: CAISDGGSAYGYTF.

The rearrangement uses TRBV11-2 and TRBJ1-1, with D perhaps TRBD1 (6 bases). The CDR3 totals 13 residues. With 5 bases removed from V and 2 bases from J, the gap between germline ends came to 9 bases. The germline CDR1 and CDR2 sequences are SGHAT and FQNNGV. Here the CDR3 DNA reads TGTGCCAGCAGCGAGACAGGCAACACTGAAGCTTTCTTT. Protein sequence: CASSETGNTEAFF.

V and J are TRBV21-1 and TRBJ2-2; TRBD1 is the table's D call and was not checked against the DNA. TRBV21-1 constitutes a pseudogene. The CDR3 totals 18 residues. The CDR3 loop is CASSKEIRLGANTGELFF. Here the CDR3 DNA reads TGTGCCAGCAGCAAAGAGATACGGCTAGGGGCGAACACCGGGGAGCTGTTTTTT.

The chain is built from TRBV6-5 and TRBJ2-6; no definite D call. Germline V gene lookup returns CDR1 MNHEY and CDR2 SVGAGI. The CDR3 runs 15 residues. Trimming shortened V by 1 base and J by 0 bases, and 4 bases separated the two germline ends. The CDR3 spells CASSYFLSGANVLTF. The CDR3 DNA sequence: TGTGCCAGCAGTTACTTTCTCTCTGGGGCCAACGTCCTGACTTTC.

The chain recombines TRBV5-1 with TRBJ2-3; D may be TRBD1 (6 bases). The length of the CDR3 is 16 residues. The germline CDR1 and CDR2 sequences are SGHRS and YFSETQ. The V and J ends lost 1 base and 0 bases respectively, with 12 bases between them. As DNA, the CDR3 is TGCGCCAGCAGCTTGCCGCAGGGGTCTAGCACAGATACGCAGTATTTT. It is translated as CASSLPQGSSTDTQYF.

This chain's CDR3 is CASRESHNEQFF. In DNA, the CDR3 is TGTGCCAGCCGGGAGTCCCACAATGAGCAGTTCTTC. The J gene is TRBJ2-1, the V gene TRBV7-9, with D possibly matching TRBD2 (6 bases). The CDR3 runs to 12 residues. V was shortened by 8 bases and J by 5 bases, with 10 bases between the two germline ends. CDR1 and CDR2 from the germline V gene are SEHNR and FQNEAQ (reference sequence).